What follows are 26 T cell receptor beta chains derived from one specimen sequenced in a study of blood T cell repertoires in COVID-19 (dated by TCRdb to 2018 to 2021). The protocol used for the library was the immunoSEQ multiplex PCR assay. Imported from immuneACCESS, the table was reduced by TCRdb to in-frame sequences with V and J called. These copies leave out some clones; in studies compared against another copy, an unresolved V gene accounts for under half, and the cause of the remainder is not known. The sample table lists approximately 260,000 clones, about 90% of them with a count of one. 7.2% of the sample is held by the ten biggest clonotypes. Source material: peripheral blood. These receptors all come from a man between 60 and 75 years old who had recovered from COVID-19.

V and J are TRBV5-6 and TRBJ1-5, with D perhaps TRBD1 (6 bases). The CDR3 is 16 residues long. The germline V gene has CDR1 SGHDT and CDR2 YYEEEE. With 3 bases removed from V and 3 bases from J, the gap between germline ends came to 16 bases. CDR3 sequence (DNA): TGTGCCAGCAGCTCCAGGACAGCACCCATCAATCAGCCCCAGCATTTT. Its translation: CASSSRTAPINQPQHF.

This rearrangement joins TRBV7-9 to TRBJ2-7, with D possibly matching TRBD1 (6 bases). Trimming stripped 5 bases from V and 2 bases from J, with 16 bases between. CDR1 is SEHNR, CDR2 FQNEAQ, per germline (reference sequence). The length of the CDR3 is 15 residues. CDR3 protein: CASSPRDIRAYEQYF. The CDR3 DNA reads TGTGCCAGCAGCCCCCGGGACATCAGAGCCTACGAGCAGTACTTC.

This clone was detected once. The chain joins TRBV4-2 to TRBJ2-2; D uncertain. The germline CDR1 and CDR2 sequences are LGHNA and YNFKEQ. The V end lost 1 base, the J end lost 1 base, and 7 bases lay between the germline ends. CDR3 length equals 15 residues. The CDR3 nucleotides read TGTGCCAGCAGCCAAGCTCTAAAGAACACCGGGGAGCTGTTTTTT. This translates into CASSQALKNTGELFF.

V and J are TRBV7-8 and TRBJ2-7; D may be TRBD1 (6 bases). From germline, CDR1 is SGHVS and CDR2 FQNEAQ. The CDR3 sequence is 15 residues long. With 5 bases removed from V and 4 bases from J, the gap between germline ends came to 18 bases. Here the CDR3 DNA reads TGTGCCAGCAGCCACCGGGACACCAGAGAGTACGAGCAGTACTTC. Translation: CASSHRDTREYEQYF.

This clone was counted a few times. The CDR3: CASSQAWTGTTEAFF. The CDR3 coding sequence is TGTGCCAGCAGCCAAGCGTGGACAGGGACCACTGAAGCTTTCTTT. J is TRBJ1-1 and V is TRBV3-1 (or the pseudogene TRBV3-2), with 8 bases that match TRBD1. The CDR3 length is 15 residues. The ends lost 1 base at V and 4 bases at J; junction bases unmatched: 5. Germline assignment: CDR1 LGHDT and CDR2 YNNKEL (reference sequence).

The chain is built from TRBV18 and TRBJ2-7, with TRBD1 matching 7 bases. This CDR3 is 16 amino acids long. The V and J ends lost 3 bases and 0 bases, in that order; junction bases with no gene match: 8. Germline CDR1 KGHSH, CDR2 LQKENI. As DNA, the CDR3 is TGTGCCAGCTCACCTAGGGGACAGATACACTCCTACGAGCAGTACTTC. It specifies CASSPRGQIHSYEQYF.

This clone was detected once. The chain combines TRBV10-1 with TRBJ2-5; tentatively, D is TRBD1 (5 bases). V was pared by 0 bases and J by 5 bases, with 19 bases between. Germline V gives CDR1 WNHNN, CDR2 SYGVQD (reference sequence). This CDR3 contains 17 residues. The CDR3 bases are TGCGCCAGCAGTGAGTCGACTCGGATAGGGGTTTTCGAGACCCAGTACTTC. Translated: CASSESTRIGVFETQYF.

V is TRBV11-2 and J is TRBJ2-2, with 10 bases identical to TRBD1. CDR1 is SGHAT and CDR2 is FQNNGV in the germline V gene. The CDR3 consists of 14 residues. Trimming at V came to 5 bases and at J to 6 bases, leaving 3 bases not matched to a gene. CDR3 protein: CASSRDRGSGELFF. The CDR3 coding sequence is TGTGCCAGCAGCCGGGACAGGGGATCCGGGGAGCTGTTTTTT.

This rearrangement joins TRBV2 to TRBJ1-2; 8 bases fit TRBD1. The V segment lost 8 bases and the J segment 5 bases; nucleotides outside the gene matches: 4. This CDR3 has 12 amino acids. Germline assignment: CDR1 SNHLY and CDR2 FYNNEI. The CDR3: CASSTGVYGYTF. For the CDR3, the DNA is TGTGCCAGCTCGACAGGGGTGTATGGCTACACCTTC.

The chain recombines TRBV7-8 with TRBJ2-7; D unresolved. This CDR3 is built from 14 residues. Trimming removed 8 bases from V and 2 bases from J, with 16 bases in between. CDR1 is SGHVS and CDR2 is FQNEAQ in the germline V gene. The CDR3 DNA reads TGTGCCAGCCAGCTTGGCAGGTTCACCTACGAGCAGTACTTC. This encodes CASQLGRFTYEQYF.

J is TRBJ1-6 and V is TRBV6-1, with 8 bases identical to TRBD1. The CDR3 loop spans 13 amino acids. The germline CDR1 and CDR2 sequences are MNHNS and SASEGT. V was pared by 2 bases and J by 9 bases, with 0 bases of the junction left unmatched. CDR3 loop: CASSEQGASPLHF. The CDR3 DNA follows: TGTGCCAGCAGTGAACAGGGGGCTTCACCCCTCCACTTT.

The rearrangement joins TRBV5-5 to TRBJ1-4; 8 bases are a match to TRBD1. The ends lost 4 bases at V and 7 bases at J; junction bases unmatched: 9. Germline V lookup: CDR1 SGHKS, CDR2 YYEKEE (reference sequence). The CDR3 consists of 15 residues. CDR3 coding DNA: TGTGCCAGCAGCGAGAGGACAGGGCCAATTGAAAAACTGTTTTTT. This translates into CASSERTGPIEKLFF.

The J gene is TRBJ1-3, the V gene TRBV5-1; D unresolved. V lost 0 bases, J lost 0 bases, and 4 bases lay in between. Germline-derived CDR1 and CDR2 are SGHRS and YFSETQ. This CDR3 is 14 amino acids long. The CDR3 region is CASSLGPSGNTIYF. CDR3 bases: TGCGCCAGCAGCTTGGGGCCCTCTGGAAACACCATATATTTT. Using reference TRBV5-1 and TRBJ1-3 for the parts outside the CDR3, the full variable domain is KAGVTQTPRYLIKTRGQQVTLSCSPISGHRSVSWYQQTPGQGLQFLFEYFSETQRNKGNFPGRFSGRQFSNSRSEMNVSTLELGDSALYLCASSLGPSGNTIYFGEGSWLTVV.

The chain is built from TRBV7-9 and TRBJ1-1; D remains ambiguous. Germline CDR1 reads SEHNR; CDR2 reads FQNEAQ (reference sequence). Trimming left V 6 bases short and J 5 bases short, with 19 bases between. The CDR3 extends over 15 amino acids. The CDR3 protein is CASSAPTLWKTEAFF. The CDR3 coding sequence is TGTGCCAGCAGTGCACCGACATTGTGGAAGACTGAAGCTTTCTTT.

This chain joins TRBV19 and TRBJ1-2; TRBD1 is a possible D gene (5 bases). The V end lost 8 bases, the J end lost 1 base, and 11 bases lay between the germline ends. The CDR3 covers 13 residues. The germline V gene has CDR1 LNHDA and CDR2 SQIVND (reference sequence). The CDR3 protein is CASEAGINYGYTF. The CDR3 coding sequence is TGTGCCAGTGAGGCAGGGATTAACTATGGCTACACCTTC.

The rearrangement links TRBV18 to TRBJ2-5; 7 positions match TRBD1. CDR3 length: 15 amino acids. Germline V lookup: CDR1 KGHSH, CDR2 LQKENI. The J segment lost 5 bases and the V segment lost 2 bases, leaving 8 bases of the junction unmatched. The CDR3 sequence: CASSPGTGVGETQYF. The CDR3 DNA reads TGTGCCAGCTCACCAGGCACAGGGGTTGGGGAGACCCAGTACTTC.

The chain recombines TRBV5-5 with TRBJ1-6; D may be TRBD1 (5 bases). This CDR3 contains 13 residues. Per the germline V gene, CDR1 is SGHKS and CDR2 is YYEKEE (reference sequence). V lost 4 bases to trimming and J lost 10 bases, with 12 bases between them. CDR3 sequence: CASSPGVDSPLHF. The CDR3 nucleotides read TGTGCCAGCAGCCCGGGGGTAGACTCACCCCTCCACTTT.

This clone appeared a few times. V usage is TRBV5-6 and J usage is TRBJ2-7; TRBD1 is a possible D gene (5 bases). CDR1 is SGHDT and CDR2 is YYEEEE in the germline V gene. The V and J ends lost 0 bases and 6 bases respectively, with 7 bases between them. This CDR3 is built from 12 residues. The CDR3 region has the DNA TGTGCCAGCAGCTTGGCAGGGATCGAGCAGTACTTC. It yields the protein CASSLAGIEQYF.

The V call is TRBV5-5, the J call TRBJ1-4; perhaps TRBD1 as D (5 bases). Trimming took 4 bases from V and 0 from J, leaving 10 bases between them. The CDR3 extends over 15 amino acids. Germline CDR1 and CDR2: SGHKS and YYEKEE (reference sequence). The CDR3 protein is CASSPGWATNEKLFF. In nucleotides, the CDR3 is TGTGCCAGCAGCCCAGGGTGGGCAACTAATGAAAAACTGTTTTTT.

This chain uses TRBV7-6 with TRBJ2-1, with D perhaps matching TRBD1 (6 bases). Per germline, CDR1 SGHVS and CDR2 FNYEAQ. This CDR3 has 13 residues. V lost 2 bases and J 6 bases, leaving 8 bases between the germline ends. CDR3 nucleotide sequence: TGTGCCAGCAGCTTAATGGGGGCCAATGAGCAGTTCTTC. It is translated as CASSLMGANEQFF.

This rearrangement joins TRBV2 to TRBJ2-2, with 10 bases lining up with TRBD2. The CDR3 extends over 15 amino acids. Looked up from germline, CDR1 is SNHLY and CDR2 is FYNNEI. Losses at the gene ends were 1 base for V and 10 bases for J; bases not matched to a gene: 6. The CDR3 DNA follows: TGTGCCAGCAGTGAAGATCTAGCGGGGGAGGAGGAGCTGTTTTTT. The encoded protein is CASSEDLAGEEELFF.

This clone was recorded once. The chain combines TRBV15 with TRBJ1-6, with unresolved D. V was pared by 0 bases and J by 10 bases, with 4 bases between. The germline gives CDR1 LNHNV, CDR2 YYDKDF (reference sequence). The CDR3 has 12 residues. This CDR3 reads CATSRDRSPLHF. As DNA, the CDR3 is TGTGCCACCAGCAGAGATCGGTCACCCCTCCACTTT.

The chain carries TRBV19 and TRBJ2-1, with 7 nucleotides matching TRBD2. Per the germline V gene, CDR1 is LNHDA and CDR2 is SQIVND (reference sequence). Trimming took 9 bases from V and 3 from J; bases not matched to a gene: 20. This CDR3 region has 18 residues. The CDR3 loop reads CARPMGGRLAPRYNEQFF. CDR3 coding DNA: TGTGCCAGGCCGATGGGTGGTCGACTAGCCCCCCGCTACAATGAGCAGTTCTTC.

The count of this clone is one. The chain employs TRBV27 and TRBJ1-1, with D maybe TRBD1 (6 bases). V was cut by 10 bases and J by 4 bases, with 19 bases left in between. Per the germline V gene, CDR1 is MNHEY and CDR2 is SMNVEV (reference sequence). The CDR3 is made up of 14 amino acids. The DNA for the CDR3 is TGTGCCACCAACCAGCGTGGGGGCGGCACTGAAGCTTTCTTT. Encoded protein: CATNQRGGGTEAFF.

The sample holds a few counts of this clone. The chain is built from TRBV9 and TRBJ1-1; D gene unclear. The germline V and J ends were trimmed by 4 bases and 4 bases, with 5 bases remaining between them. Germline V lookup: CDR1 SGDLS, CDR2 YYNGEE. This CDR3 has 11 residues. The DNA of the CDR3 is TGTGCCAGCAGCCCCGTCACTGAAGCTTTCTTT. It translates to CASSPVTEAFF.

This clone was seen more than once but under ten times. This chain joins TRBV3-1 (or the pseudogene TRBV3-2) and TRBJ1-6, with 7 positions matching TRBD1. CDR1 LGHDT and CDR2 YNNKEL come from the germline V gene (reference sequence). V shed 4 bases and J 9 bases; nucleotides not matched to a gene: 6. This CDR3 region has 14 residues. The CDR3 sequence is CASSPTGMSSPLHF. The CDR3, as DNA: TGTGCCAGCAGCCCGACAGGGATGAGTTCACCCCTCCACTTT.